These T cell receptor beta chains were read from a single sample in a study of cytomegalovirus exposure and HLA in healthy donors. TCRdb keeps only in-frame clones here, not all; method: immunoSEQ multiplex PCR. The sample shows 75,000 to 90,000 clones, 63% of them seen only once. The sequenced material came from PBMCs. These receptor sequences come from a woman aged 40 to 50 in good health and CMV-seropositive. Both conserved end residues are part of each CDR3. Only some rows state a clone size, as once, few, many or a class for expanded clones.

CDR3 length	clone size	V gene	J gene	CDR3 protein
15	.	TRBV7-6	TRBJ2-6	CASSPVSSGANVLTF
13	.	TRBV29-1	TRBJ2-5	CSVEARVEETQYF
13	.	TRBV30	TRBJ1-5	CAWSGGLNQPQHF
16	.	TRBV5-1	TRBJ1-1	CASSLQGQGDVAEAFF
15	once	TRBV6-5	TRBJ1-2	CASSYRQVRHYGYTF
13	.	TRBV10-3	TRBJ1-2	CAISAAGGTGYTF
17	.	TRBV18	TRBJ1-5	CASSTGTGGVMGQPQHF
15	once	TRBV28	TRBJ2-5	CASTLGAGGQETQYF
12	.	TRBV29-1	TRBJ1-1	CSVWDYPRGAFF
20	.	TRBV2	TRBJ1-6	CASSEAQGRMASSYNSPLHF
13	.	TRBV30	TRBJ1-5	CACGRDSNQPQHF
12	few	TRBV30	TRBJ1-2	CAWMLGDYGYTF
14	.	TRBV6-1	TRBJ2-7	CASNEWTGAYEQYF
15	.	TRBV28	TRBJ2-7	CASSSFSQGGYEQYF
13	.	TRBV9	TRBJ2-7	CASSVGGAGEQYF
17	.	TRBV4-2	TRBJ1-5	CASSQEGQGNSNQPQHF
15	.	TRBV7-2	TRBJ2-7	CASSLLQGKDYEQYF
14	.	TRBV4-3	TRBJ2-7	CASSQDPTAYEQYF
15	once	TRBV6-1	TRBJ2-7	CASRTLGQLFYEQYF
16	.	TRBV7-2	TRBJ2-7	CASSLLGSGTSYEQYF
13	.	TRBV7-9	TRBJ2-5	CASSSTGKETQYF
17	once	TRBV4-2	TRBJ1-5	CASSQDQGAHSNQPQHF
15	once	TRBV21-1	TRBJ1-2	CASSTRQTLNYGYTF
13	few	TRBV6-5	TRBJ1-3	CASRARSGNTIYF
14	once	TRBV6-1	TRBJ2-5	CASSPLAGTETQYF
16	.	TRBV28	TRBJ2-5	CASKPRGGAPQETQYF
15	.	TRBV30	TRBJ2-5	CAWSVGPLTQETQYF
15	.	TRBV6-5	TRBJ2-1	CASRMTSYRANEQFF
15	few	TRBV25-1	TRBJ2-1	CASSHGGWVHNEQFF
14	.	TRBV6-5	TRBJ2-1	CASSKTLAVDEQFF
15	few	TRBV4-3	TRBJ1-2	CASSQDLGQGRGYTF
15	.	TRBV5-4	TRBJ2-5	CASSLASGTLETQYF
17	once	TRBV4-3	TRBJ2-1	CASSQGIRQGAGDEQFF
16	.	TRBV5-6	TRBJ2-7	CASSLRLAGALDEQYF
13	.	TRBV12-5	TRBJ2-3	CASLGQGTDTQYF
17	.	TRBV28	TRBJ2-7	CASSAGLSGAVIYEQYF
17	.	TRBV29-1	TRBJ2-3	CSVQSGSSGSWTDTQYF
15	once	TRBV4-2	TRBJ2-7	CASSQESVSSYEQYF
15	.	TRBV5-1	TRBJ2-1	CASSLRLAAYNEQFF
15	.	TRBV19	TRBJ2-7	CASSVQGAPGNEQYF
15	.	TRBV5-1	TRBJ2-1	CASSLGWRRYNEQFF
17	.	TRBV7-6	TRBJ2-5	CASSGGLAGGPRETQYF
16	.	TRBV7-6	TRBJ2-2	CASSLVVGANTGELFF
16	.	TRBV7-9	TRBJ1-1	CASSSSSRAGGTEAFF
15	.	TRBV19	TRBJ2-1	CASSIQTGHYNEQFF